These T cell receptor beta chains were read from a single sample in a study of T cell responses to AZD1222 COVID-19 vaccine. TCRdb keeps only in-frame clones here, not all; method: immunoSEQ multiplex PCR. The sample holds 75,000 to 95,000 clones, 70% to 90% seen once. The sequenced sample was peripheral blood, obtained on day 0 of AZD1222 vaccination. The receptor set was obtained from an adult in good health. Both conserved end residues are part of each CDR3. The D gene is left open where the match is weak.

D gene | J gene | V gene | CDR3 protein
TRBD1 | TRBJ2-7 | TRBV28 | CASSTRTGETYEQYF
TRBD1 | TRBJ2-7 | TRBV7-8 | CASRAPGQVQYEQYF
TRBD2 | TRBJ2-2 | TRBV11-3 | CACGGGRGGDTGELFF
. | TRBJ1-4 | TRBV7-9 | CASSLQGGTSTNEKLFF
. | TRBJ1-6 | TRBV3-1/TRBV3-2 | CASSQAHLGARGSYNSPLHF
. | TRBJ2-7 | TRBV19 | CASSIAPGPSYEQYF
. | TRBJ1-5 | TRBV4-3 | CASSQLLGPNQPQHF
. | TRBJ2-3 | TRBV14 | CASSKVWRDTQYF
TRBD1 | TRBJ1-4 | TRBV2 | CASTGTGLEKLFF
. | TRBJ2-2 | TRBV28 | CASSGGNYPTGELFF
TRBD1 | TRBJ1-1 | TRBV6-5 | CASSPGAGGNTEAFF
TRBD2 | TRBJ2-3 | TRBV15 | CATSRAGGTSTDTQYF
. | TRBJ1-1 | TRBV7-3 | CASSPGPSGNTEAFF
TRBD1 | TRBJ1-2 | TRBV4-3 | CASSLTGGYSGYTF
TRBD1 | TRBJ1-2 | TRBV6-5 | CAIGTGVNYGYTF
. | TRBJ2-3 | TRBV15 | CATSPRGPASTDTQYF
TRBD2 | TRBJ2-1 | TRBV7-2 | CASSFLAGANNEQFF
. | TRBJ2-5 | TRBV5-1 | CASSRNAETQYF
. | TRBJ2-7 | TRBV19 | CASSIYFAVSSYEQYF
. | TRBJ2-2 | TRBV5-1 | CASSLDPTGELFF
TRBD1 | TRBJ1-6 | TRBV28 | CASSLPRGTGSPLHF
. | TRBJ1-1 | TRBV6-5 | CASSYSTTEAFF
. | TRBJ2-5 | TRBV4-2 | CASSQGSTGETQYF
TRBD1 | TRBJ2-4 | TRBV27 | CASRVTGTNIQYF
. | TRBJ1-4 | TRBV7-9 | CASIRDGNEKLFF
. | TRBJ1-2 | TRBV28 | CASSPPRGANYGYTF
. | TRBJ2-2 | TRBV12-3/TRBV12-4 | CASSIGGSGELFF
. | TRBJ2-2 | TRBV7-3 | CASSQRGNTGELFF
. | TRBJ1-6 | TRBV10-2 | CASTDNSPLHF
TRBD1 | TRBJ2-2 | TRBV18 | CASSRQGSTGELFF
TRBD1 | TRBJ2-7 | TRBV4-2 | CASSHIDRGPYEQYF
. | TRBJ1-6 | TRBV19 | CASSIWQENSPLHF
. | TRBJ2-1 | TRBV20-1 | CSASSGDYEQFF
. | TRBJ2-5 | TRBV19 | CASSIGPSGTRQETQYF
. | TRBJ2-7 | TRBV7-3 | CASSLHGHTSYEQYF
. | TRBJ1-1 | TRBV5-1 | CASSFANLNTEAFF
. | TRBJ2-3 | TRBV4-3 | CASSQDRGWSTDTQYF
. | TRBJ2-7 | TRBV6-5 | CASGTWGYEQYF
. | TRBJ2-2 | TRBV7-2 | CASSSTNTGELFF
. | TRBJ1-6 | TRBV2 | CASGGFVLNSPLHF
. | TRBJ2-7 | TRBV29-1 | CSVRGSSYEQYF
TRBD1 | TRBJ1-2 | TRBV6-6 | CASSPSSGGGGYTF
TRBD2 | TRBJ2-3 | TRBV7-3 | CASSSGLAGIGADTQYF
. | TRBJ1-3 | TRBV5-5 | CASTPRITLFDTIYF
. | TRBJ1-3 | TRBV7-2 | CASSLLPGNTIYF
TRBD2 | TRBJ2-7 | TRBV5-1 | CASSLGVTSGAEQYF
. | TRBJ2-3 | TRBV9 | CASGLGHANADTQYF
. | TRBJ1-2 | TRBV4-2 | CASSQAGVSYGYTF
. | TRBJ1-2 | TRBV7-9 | CASSHGSPYGYTF